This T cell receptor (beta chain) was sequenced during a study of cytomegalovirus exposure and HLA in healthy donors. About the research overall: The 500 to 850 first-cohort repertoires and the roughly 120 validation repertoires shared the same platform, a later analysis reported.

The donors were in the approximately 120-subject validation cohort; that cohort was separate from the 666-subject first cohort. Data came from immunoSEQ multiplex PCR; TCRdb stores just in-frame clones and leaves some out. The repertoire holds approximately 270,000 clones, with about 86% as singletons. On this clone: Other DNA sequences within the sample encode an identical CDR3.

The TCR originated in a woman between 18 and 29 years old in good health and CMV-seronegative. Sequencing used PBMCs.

The CDR3 bases are TGTGCCAGCAGTTTCGGACTAGCGGGAGTGAATGAGCAGTTCTTC. Translating it yields CASSFGLAGVNEQFF. The V call is TRBV2, the J call TRBJ2-1; TRBD2 matches at 13 bases. The CDR3 extends over 15 amino acids. V was clipped by 5 bases and J by 7 bases; unmatched bases: 5. Germline lookup yields CDR1 SNHLY and CDR2 FYNNEI.